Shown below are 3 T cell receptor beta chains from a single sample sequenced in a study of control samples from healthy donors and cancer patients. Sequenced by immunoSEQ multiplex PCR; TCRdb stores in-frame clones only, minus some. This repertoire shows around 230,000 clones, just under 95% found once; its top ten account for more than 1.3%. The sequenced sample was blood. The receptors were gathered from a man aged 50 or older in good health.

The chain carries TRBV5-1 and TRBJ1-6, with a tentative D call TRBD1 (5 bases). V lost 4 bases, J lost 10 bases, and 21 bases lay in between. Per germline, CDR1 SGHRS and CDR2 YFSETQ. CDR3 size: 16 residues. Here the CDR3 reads CASSPASGTERSPLHF. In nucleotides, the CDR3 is TGCGCCAGCAGCCCGGCATCCGGGACGGAACGGTCACCCCTCCACTTT.

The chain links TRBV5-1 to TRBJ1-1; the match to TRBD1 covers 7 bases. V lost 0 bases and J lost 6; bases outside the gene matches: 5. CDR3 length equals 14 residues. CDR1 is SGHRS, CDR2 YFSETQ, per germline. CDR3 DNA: TGCGCCAGCAGCTTGGGACAGGGATCCCCTGAAGCTTTCTTT. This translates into CASSLGQGSPEAFF.

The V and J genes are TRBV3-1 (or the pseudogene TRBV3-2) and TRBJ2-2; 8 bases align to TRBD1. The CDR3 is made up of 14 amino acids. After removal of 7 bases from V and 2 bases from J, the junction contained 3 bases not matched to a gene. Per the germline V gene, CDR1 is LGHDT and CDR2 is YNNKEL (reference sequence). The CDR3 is CASNDRGNTGELFF. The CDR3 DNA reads TGTGCCAGCAACGACAGGGGTAACACCGGGGAGCTGTTTTTT.